Listed below are T cell receptor beta chains from one sample, sequenced in a study of blood T cell repertoires in COVID-19. This table comes from immunoSEQ multiplex PCR, and its TCRdb copy is limited to in-frame clones, with some not included. The table includes 250,000 or so clones, roughly 86% detected once. The sequenced sample consisted of PBMCs or T cells enriched from blood (not recorded which). These receptors all stem from a woman aged 18-29 years who had recovered from COVID-19. CDR3s include the opening cysteine and the closing phenylalanine or tryptophan. A D gene is named only where the DNA matches it firmly. The size of a clone is reported for some rows only, either as once, few or many, or as a class for expanded clones.

>NA|TRBJ1-1|TRBV6-5|NA
TGTGCCAGCAGTTACTCTCCAGTCTTGAACACTGAAGCTTTCTTT
CASSYSPVLNTEAFF
>once|TRBJ1-4|TRBV23-1|TRBD1
TGCGCCAGCAGTCACTCGGACAGGGTGGGAAAAACTGTTTTT
CASSHSDRVGKTVF
>few|TRBJ1-1|TRBV6-5|TRBD1
TGTGCCAGCAGCCAGGGACAGGTCCACACTGAAGCTTTCTTT
CASSQGQVHTEAFF
>NA|TRBJ2-3|TRBV11-3|TRBD2
TGTGCCAGCGGGATGTATAGCGGGAAATTCACAGATACGCAGTATTTT
CASGMYSGKFTDTQYF
>NA|TRBJ1-6|TRBV10-2|NA
TGCGCCAGCAGTGAGCCCCGGAGGGGACTAAGCTCCTATAATTCACCCCTCCACTTT
CASSEPRRGLSSYNSPLHF
>NA|TRBJ2-7|TRBV5-6|TRBD2
TGTGCCAGCAGCCCGGGGGGGGACAACTCCTACGAGCAGTACTTC
CASSPGGDNSYEQYF
>few|TRBJ1-5|TRBV12-3/TRBV12-4|NA
TGTGCCAGCAGGTGGGGGGATGGTCAGCCCCAGCATTTT
CASRWGDGQPQHF
>NA|TRBJ1-2|TRBV19|NA
TGTGCCAGTACCGCCGGTGATGGCTACACCTTC
CASTAGDGYTF
>NA|TRBJ1-1|TRBV24-1|TRBD1
TGTGCCACCACCAGGACAGGGGGCACTGAAGCTTTCTTT
CATTRTGGTEAFF
>few|TRBJ2-7|TRBV27|NA
TGTGCCAGCAGTTTATCAGGAGGGTCATACGAGCAGTACTTC
CASSLSGGSYEQYF
>NA|TRBJ1-2|TRBV6-5|NA
TGTGCCAGCAGTTACTCGTCCAGGGTATACTATGGCTACACCTTC
CASSYSSRVYYGYTF
>NA|TRBJ1-2|TRBV25-1|TRBD1
TGTGCCAGCAGTAACGCCGGGCAGGGGGCCGGGGGCTACACCTTC
CASSNAGQGAGGYTF
>once|TRBJ1-3|TRBV30|NA
TGTGCCTGGGCCCCCTTAAAGGCAGGGCCTGGAAACACCATATATTTT
CAWAPLKAGPGNTIYF
>once|TRBJ2-3|TRBV5-1|TRBD1
TGCGCCAGCAGCTTGGAGGACAGGGACACAGATACGCAGTATTTT
CASSLEDRDTDTQYF
>NA|TRBJ2-7|TRBV2|TRBD1
TGTGCCAGCAGTGAAGGCCCCAGGGGGCGCGAGCAGTACTTC
CASSEGPRGREQYF
>NA|TRBJ2-1|TRBV6-5|NA
TGTGCCAGCAGCCAACCCGGGAATGAGCAGTTCTTC
CASSQPGNEQFF
>NA|TRBJ2-7|TRBV5-1|NA
TGCGCCAGCGGCGGCGGGGGCGCGGGCGAGCAGTACTTC
CASGGGGAGEQYF
>NA|TRBJ1-6|TRBV28|TRBD1
TGTGCCAGCACCAAACAGGGGAATAATTCACCCCTCCACTTT
CASTKQGNNSPLHF
>NA|TRBJ2-1|TRBV11-3|NA
TGTGCCAGCAGCCCTAAGTTCGAGAGAGGAGGGACTCTGCAGTTCTTC
CASSPKFERGGTLQFF
>NA|TRBJ1-2|TRBV29-1|TRBD1
TGCAGCGTTGGGGCAACAGGGGATGGCTACACCTTC
CSVGATGDGYTF
>NA|TRBJ2-2|TRBV10-3|NA
TGTGCCATCCACGGACAGCTAAACACCGGGGAGCTGTTTTTT
CAIHGQLNTGELFF
>NA|TRBJ1-6|TRBV15|TRBD1
TGTGCCACCAGCCGGGACAGGGGGTTTTCACCCCTCCACTTT
CATSRDRGFSPLHF
>NA|TRBJ2-1|TRBV14|NA
TGTGCCAGCAGCCACCCTGGAGACGGGAGCTCCTACAATGAGCAGTTCTTC
CASSHPGDGSSYNEQFF
>NA|TRBJ1-5|TRBV23-1|NA
TGCGCCAGCCCACGGGACACCGGGGAGCATCAGCCCCAGCATTTT
CASPRDTGEHQPQHF
>NA|TRBJ2-4|TRBV14|NA
TGTGCCAGCAGCCAAAATGCAGGGGCCGCCAAAAACATTCAGTACTTC
CASSQNAGAAKNIQYF
>NA|TRBJ2-1|TRBV9|TRBD2
TGTGCCAGCAGCGTAGCGACTAGCAGACTCAATGAGCAGTTCTTC
CASSVATSRLNEQFF
>NA|TRBJ1-4|TRBV9|NA
TGTGCCAGCAGCGTAGGGTATCCAGCAGGGAATGAAAAACTGTTTTTT
CASSVGYPAGNEKLFF
>once|TRBJ1-1|TRBV10-1|NA
TGCGCCAGCAGTGATCTCCAGGGTGGCACTGAAGCTTTCTTT
CASSDLQGGTEAFF
>NA|TRBJ1-3|TRBV3-1/TRBV3-2|NA
TGTGCCAGCAGCCAAGAGGGTGCCCCGGCCCGCGGGCCGTCTGGAAACACCATATATTTT
CASSQEGAPARGPSGNTIYF
>few|TRBJ1-4|TRBV7-2|NA
TGTGCCAGCAGCTTATCAGGGGTGAATGAAAAACTGTTTTTT
CASSLSGVNEKLFF
>NA|TRBJ2-1|TRBV11-3|TRBD2
TGTGCCAGCAGCATCGGGACTAGCGGGTACCATGAGCAGTTCTTC
CASSIGTSGYHEQFF
>NA|TRBJ1-5|TRBV5-6|TRBD1
TGTGCCAGCAGCTTTCGGCAGGGGGCAGGGGCAAGTCAGCCCCAGCATTTT
CASSFRQGAGASQPQHF
>NA|TRBJ2-3|TRBV5-1|TRBD2
TGCGCCAGCAGCTTCGGACTAGCGGGGGGGTTAGATACGCAGTATTTT
CASSFGLAGGLDTQYF
>NA|TRBJ2-5|TRBV5-1|NA
TGCGCCAGCAGCCCCCCGACAGCGCCCCAAGAGACCCAGTACTTC
CASSPPTAPQETQYF
>NA|TRBJ2-7|TRBV27|TRBD1
TGTGCCAGCAAGGAGACAGGGCAAGGCTCCTACGAGCAGTACTTC
CASKETGQGSYEQYF
>NA|TRBJ2-7|TRBV18|TRBD1
TGTGCCAGCTCACGGACAGGGGTCTACGAGCAGTACTTC
CASSRTGVYEQYF
>NA|TRBJ2-3|TRBV30|NA
TGTGCCTGGAGTTCAATAAGGGGGAGACCAGATCTTTTT
CAWSSIRGRPDLF
>once|TRBJ1-2|TRBV7-9|TRBD1
TGTGCCAGCAGCCCTAGCAGGCGGTGGACAGGGGTGAACTATGGCTACACCTTC
CASSPSRRWTGVNYGYTF
>NA|TRBJ1-5|TRBV2|TRBD1
TGTGCCAGCAGCGGACAGGGGGCCTATAGCAATCAGCCCCAGCATTTT
CASSGQGAYSNQPQHF
>NA|TRBJ2-7|TRBV5-1|NA
TGCGCCAGCAGCTTGGAGCGCTACGAGCAGTACTTC
CASSLERYEQYF
>NA|TRBJ1-4|TRBV29-1|NA
TGCAGCGGAAGGACAGAGGGGGAAAAACTGTTTTTT
CSGRTEGEKLFF
>NA|TRBJ1-3|TRBV7-9|NA
TGTGCCAGCAGCTTAGGGGGGAACGGCGGGGCCTCTGGAAACACCATATATTTT
CASSLGGNGGASGNTIYF
>NA|TRBJ2-7|TRBV4-3|TRBD2
TGCGCCAGCAGCCAAGATGCCCTCAGCGGGGGTTCTGAAGAGCAGTACTTC
CASSQDALSGGSEEQYF
>NA|TRBJ2-7|TRBV25-1|TRBD1
TGTGCCAGCAGTGAATTAGGGGGCACAGGTGACTCCTACGAGCAGTACTTC
CASSELGGTGDSYEQYF
>NA|TRBJ2-7|TRBV19|TRBD1
TGTGCCAGTAGTAAACCAGGGACAGGGGAACGGGGCGAGCAGTACTTC
CASSKPGTGERGEQYF
>NA|TRBJ2-7|TRBV28|NA
TGTGCCAGCGGCAGTTCCTACGAGCAGTACTTC
CASGSSYEQYF
>NA|TRBJ2-2|TRBV7-9|TRBD2
TGTGCCAGCAGTCCCCCTAGCGGGAGGGCCGGGGAGCTGTTTTTT
CASSPPSGRAGELFF
>NA|TRBJ1-5|TRBV28|TRBD1
TGTGCCAGCAGACACGACAGGGGGGGCAATCAGCCCCAGCATTTT
CASRHDRGGNQPQHF
>NA|TRBJ1-2|TRBV11-2|TRBD1
TGTGCCAGCAGCTTATACCAGGGGGCATTGGGCTACACCTTC
CASSLYQGALGYTF
>once|TRBJ2-1|TRBV19|NA
TGTGCCAGTAGGACTAGACTAGATGAGCAGTTCTTC
CASRTRLDEQFF
>NA|TRBJ2-7|TRBV7-2|NA
TGTGCCAGCAACCTAACCTACCGAGGGATTTCCTACGAGCAGTACTTC
CASNLTYRGISYEQYF
>NA|TRBJ1-2|TRBV5-8|TRBD1
TGTGCCAGCAGCCTGGGCGGAGGGGGCCCGGCAGGCTACACCTTC
CASSLGGGGPAGYTF
>NA|TRBJ2-1|TRBV28|TRBD2
TGTGCCAGCAGAGGGACTAGCGGCTCCTACAATGAGCAGTTCTTC
CASRGTSGSYNEQFF
>NA|TRBJ2-7|TRBV28|TRBD1
TGTGCCAGCAGACCGACAGGGGGCATGGTCGAGCAGTACTTC
CASRPTGGMVEQYF
>NA|TRBJ2-2|TRBV11-2|TRBD1
TGTGCCAGCAGCTCTGACAGGGTTAAGGACACCGGGGAGCTGTTTTTT
CASSSDRVKDTGELFF
>NA|TRBJ1-2|TRBV18|NA
TGTGCCAGCTCACCCACCATGAGACAGCTAGCTAACTATGGCTACACCTTC
CASSPTMRQLANYGYTF
>NA|TRBJ2-2|TRBV4-3|NA
TGCGCCAGCAGCCAAGATCCCGCAGGGGCCGGGGAGCTGTTTTTT
CASSQDPAGAGELFF